The 8 T cell receptor beta chains in this list originate from one sample, sequenced in a study of breast tumors, draining lymph nodes, adjacent tissues. Breast cancer patients provided tissue from their axillary draining lymph nodes. MiXCR, applied by TCRdb to the multiplex PCR reads, yields one record per CDR3 protein. Of about 130,000 distinct CDR3 sequences in the sample, approximately 22% are singletons; the top ten hold 2.2%. The sample taken for sequencing was axillary lymph node tissue. The receptors derive from a female donor with breast cancer. Some clones in this sample may be carry-over from other donors' samples.

For this clonotype: This may arise from a read error, as a much more abundant clone is one base away. V and J are TRBV6-5 and TRBJ1-3; tentatively, D is TRBD1 (6 bases). Germline values: CDR1 MNHEY, CDR2 SVGAGI. This CDR3 is 14 amino acids long. With 6 bases removed from V and 0 bases from J, the gap between germline ends came to 9 bases. DNA of the CDR3: TGTGCCAGCAGAGACAGGCACTCTGGAAACACCATATATTTT. It translates to CASRDRHSGNTIYF.

There are many counts of this clonotype. The V call is TRBV15, the J call TRBJ1-2; tentative D call: TRBD1 (6 bases). In germline, CDR1 is LNHNV, CDR2 YYDKDF (reference sequence). The CDR3 contains 14 residues. V was pared by 0 bases and J by 8 bases, with 13 bases between. CDR3 DNA sequence: TGTGCCACCAGCAGAGATGGGACAAAGAGAGGCTACACCTTC. The encoded protein is CATSRDGTKRGYTF.

The sample holds many counts of this clonotype. The genes are TRBV10-2 and TRBJ1-2; D is unclear. Trimming cost V 11 bases and J 6 bases, with 22 bases left between them. From germline, CDR1 is WSHSY and CDR2 SAAADI. The CDR3 is 14 amino acids. In DNA form, the CDR3 reads TGCGCCTCCTCCCTGGGAAGGCAGGACGATGGCTACACCTTC. Its protein is CASSLGRQDDGYTF.

The sample holds many counts of this clonotype. The J gene is TRBJ2-5, the V gene TRBV6-1; weak D call: TRBD1 (8 bases). V lost 6 bases to trimming and J lost 0 bases, with 17 bases between them. Per the germline V gene, CDR1 is MNHNS and CDR2 is SASEGT. The CDR3 runs 16 residues. CDR3 sequence reads: CASRLQGGGYQETQYF. As DNA, the CDR3 is TGTGCCAGCAGGCTACAGGGGGGGGGGTACCAAGAGACCCAGTACTTC.

The table lists this clonotype with many counts. The chain links TRBV20-1 to TRBJ2-2; 12 bases match TRBD1. V gave up 5 bases and J gave up 1 base; unmatched junction bases: 14. This CDR3 comprises 19 residues. Germline values: CDR1 DFQATT, CDR2 SNEGSKA (reference sequence). This chain's CDR3 is CSARKIAGTGGVNTGELFF. The DNA for the CDR3 is TGCAGTGCTCGGAAAATCGCCGGGACAGGGGGCGTGAACACCGGGGAGCTGTTTTTT.

Turning to this clonotype: Just one base apart from a much larger clone, this may be a read error. In this CDR3 the conserved last residue, phenylalanine or tryptophan, is missing, so a read error is likely. This sequence joins TRBV29-1 and TRBJ2-5; 9 bases line up with TRBD1. V shed 7 bases, J shed 4 bases, and the junction held 4 bases outside the gene matches. The CDR3 sequence is 12 residues long. The germline gives CDR1 SQVTM, CDR2 ANQGSEA. CDR3 coding DNA: TGCAGCGCCGGGACAGGGCGAGAGACCCAGTACCTC. This encodes CSAGTGRETQYL.

This clonotype was picked up one time. Since the CDR3 does not end with the conserved phenylalanine or tryptophan, this likely comes from a read error. The DNA is left out, because the CDR3 cannot be placed on it with certainty; the CDR3 is given as TCRdb lists it. The chain joins TRBV20-1 to TRBJ2-7; TRBD1 was called by the table and not checked on the DNA. The length of the CDR3 is 14 amino acids, counting both ends. In germline, CDR1 is DFQATT, CDR2 SNEGSKA (reference sequence). The CDR3 loop is CSARGGQGLREQCL.

This clonotype was found a few times. A clone one base away is much larger, so this may be a read error. V gene TRBV7-3 combines with J gene TRBJ2-6; 7 nucleotides match TRBD1. This CDR3 comprises 16 residues. Germline V CDR1 and CDR2: SGHTA, FQGTGA. Here the CDR3 DNA reads TGTGCCGGCAGCTTAAAGACAGGGACTGGGGCCAACGTCCTGACTTTC. This encodes CAGSLKTGTGANVLTF.